This TCR beta chain comes out of a study of blood T cell repertoires in COVID-19. Profiling relied on immunoSEQ multiplex PCR, and the TCRdb table lists in-frame clones only, not all of them. The sample records roughly 330,000 clones, about nine tenths being singletons. Germline-derived CDR1 and CDR2 are MNHEY and SMNVEV (reference sequence). The CDR3 spans 13 residues. Details on this clone: The junction departs from the called germline gene at one end, perhaps through a read error. The sample has other DNA sequences that encode this CDR3 too.

This chain joins TRBV27 and TRBJ2-7, with D maybe TRBD1 (6 bases). Sequences were obtained from peripheral blood. The source is a man under 40 with COVID-19, enrolled during active disease. The CDR3 sequence is CASSTGQTYEQYF. The CDR3 DNA reads as TGTGCCAGCAGTACGGGACAAACCTACGAGCAGTACTTT.